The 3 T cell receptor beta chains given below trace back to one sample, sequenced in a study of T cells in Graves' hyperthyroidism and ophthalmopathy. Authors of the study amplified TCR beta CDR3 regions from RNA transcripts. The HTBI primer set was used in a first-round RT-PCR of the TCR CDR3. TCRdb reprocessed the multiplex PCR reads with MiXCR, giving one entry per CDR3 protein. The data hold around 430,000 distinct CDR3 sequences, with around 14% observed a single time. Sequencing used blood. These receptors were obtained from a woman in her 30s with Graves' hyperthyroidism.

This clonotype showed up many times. Written as DNA, the CDR3 is TGTGCCAGCAGTCCGAGGACAGGGTTCGCAGATACGCAGTATTTT. Amino acid sequence: CASSPRTGFADTQYF. The gene calls are TRBV12-3 or TRBV12-4 and TRBJ2-3, with TRBD1 identical over 8 bases. With 5 bases clipped from V and 4 bases from J, the junction kept 8 bases outside the gene matches. This CDR3 has 15 amino acids.

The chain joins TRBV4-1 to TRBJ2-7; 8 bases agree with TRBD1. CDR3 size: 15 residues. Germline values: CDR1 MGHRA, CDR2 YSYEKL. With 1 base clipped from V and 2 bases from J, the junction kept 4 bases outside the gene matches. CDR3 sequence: CASSQVWDRTYEQYF. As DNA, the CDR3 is TGCGCCAGCAGCCAAGTATGGGACAGGACCTACGAGCAGTACTTC.

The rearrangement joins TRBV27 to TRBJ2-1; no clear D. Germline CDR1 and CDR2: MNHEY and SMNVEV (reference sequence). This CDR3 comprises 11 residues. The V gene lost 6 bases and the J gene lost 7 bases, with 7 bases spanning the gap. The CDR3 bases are TGTGCCAGCAGCGCCGGAAATGAGCAGTTCTTC. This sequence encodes CASSAGNEQFF.